Below, 29 T cell receptor beta chains from the same sample are listed, as sequenced in a study of immune evolution from preneoplasia to lung adenocarcinoma. Assay used: immunoSEQ multiplex PCR; TCRdb lists only in-frame clones, some missing. The sample carries several thousand clones, approximately 84% recorded once. Sequenced material: FFPE normal lung tissue adjacent to the tumor. These receptors all stem from a person between 50 and 69 years old with lung adenocarcinoma.

The chain recombines TRBV29-1 with TRBJ2-5; 7 bases are a match to TRBD2. Per germline, CDR1 SQVTM and CDR2 ANQGSEA. There are 13 residues in the CDR3. Trimming cost V 7 bases and J 2 bases; bases outside gene matches: 7. CDR3 sequence reads: CSGQRDRQETQYF. The CDR3 DNA reads TGCAGCGGGCAGCGGGATCGACAAGAGACCCAGTACTTC.

The chain is built from TRBV9 and TRBJ2-1, with 9 bases aligning to TRBD2. Trimming removed 3 bases from V and 6 bases from J; junction bases left unmatched: 7. The germline V gene encodes CDR1 SGDLS and CDR2 YYNGEE. This CDR3 spans 15 amino acids. This CDR3 is CASSGRSGRSNEQFF. In DNA, the CDR3 is TGTGCCAGCAGCGGCCGTAGCGGGAGAAGCAATGAGCAGTTCTTC.

The rearrangement links TRBV5-1 to TRBJ1-5; unclear D gene. CDR3 length: 15 amino acids. The V gene's germline CDR1 is SGHRS and CDR2 YFSETQ. The germline V and J ends were trimmed by 4 bases and 4 bases, with 15 bases remaining between them. Written as DNA, the CDR3 is TGCGCCAGCAGCATTTACTCGGGGTCAAATCAGCCCCAGCATTTT. It yields the protein CASSIYSGSNQPQHF.

J is TRBJ1-5 and V is TRBV6-5, with D maybe TRBD1 (6 bases). The CDR3 spans 15 residues. V gave up 2 bases and J gave up 5 bases, with 13 bases separating them. Germline-derived CDR1 and CDR2 are MNHEY and SVGAGI. CDR3 loop: CASSYTTGTDQPQHF. DNA of the CDR3: TGTGCCAGCAGTTACACCACAGGGACGGATCAGCCCCAGCATTTT.

There are a few counts of this clone. The V gene is TRBV11-2, the J gene TRBJ2-3, with 8 positions matching TRBD2. Germline trimming cut 1 base from V and 4 bases from J; bases unmatched to any gene: 10. This CDR3 region has 17 residues. Looked up from germline, CDR1 is SGHAT and CDR2 is FQNNGV. The CDR3: CASSLGVGRGVSDTQYF. The DNA of the CDR3 is TGTGCCAGCAGCTTAGGGGTTGGGCGGGGGGTGTCAGATACGCAGTATTTT.

This CDR3 is CASSEGAGGGQPQHF. For the CDR3, the DNA is TGTGCCAGCAGTGAAGGTGCAGGGGGAGGTCAGCCCCAGCATTTT. The chain uses TRBV2 and TRBJ1-5; 7 positions agree with TRBD1. CDR1 SNHLY and CDR2 FYNNEI come from the germline V gene. The J segment lost 6 bases and the V segment lost 1 base, leaving 6 bases of the junction unmatched. The CDR3 extends over 15 amino acids. Combining the CDR3 with reference TRBV2 and TRBJ1-5 gives the whole variable domain EPEVTQTPSHQVTQMGQEVILRCVPISNHLYFYWYRQILGQKVEFLVSFYNNEISEKSEIFDDQFSVERPDGSNFTLKIRSTKLEDSAMYFCASSEGAGGGQPQHFGDGTRLSIL.

This clone has only a few counts. The V gene is TRBV28, the J gene TRBJ2-1; no reliable D call. Per the germline V gene, CDR1 is MDHEN and CDR2 is SYDVKM. Trimming took 4 bases from V and 5 from J, leaving 15 bases between them. The CDR3 totals 15 residues. CDR3 nucleotides: TGTGCCAGCAGTTACCTAGGATCGGAAGACAATGAGCAGTTCTTC. Its translation: CASSYLGSEDNEQFF. Complete variable domain (other parts from reference TRBV28 and TRBJ2-1): DVKVTQSSRYLVKRTGEKVFLECVQDMDHENMFWYRQDPGLGLRLIYFSYDVKMKEKGDIPEGYSVSREKKERFSLILESASTNQTSMYLCASSYLGSEDNEQFFGPGTRLTVL.

The chain combines TRBV27 with TRBJ2-7, with D perhaps matching TRBD1 (6 bases). Germline V CDR1 and CDR2: MNHEY, SMNVEV (reference sequence). V lost 6 bases to trimming and J lost 0 bases, with 12 bases between them. CDR3 length: 14 residues. CDR3 coding DNA: TGTGCCAGCAGCCGGGACACCAACTCCTACGAGCAGTACTTC. Protein: CASSRDTNSYEQYF.

The chain carries TRBV13 and TRBJ1-4; D call uncertain. Germline-derived CDR1 and CDR2 are PRHDT and FYEKMQ (reference sequence). The CDR3 consists of 14 residues. Trimming took off 4 bases at V and 3 bases at J, with 9 bases between the two ends. DNA of the CDR3: TGTGCCAGCAGCTCGGTGGGGTCTAATGAAAAACTGTTTTTT. It translates to CASSSVGSNEKLFF. The complete variable domain, with remaining parts taken from reference TRBV13 and TRBJ1-4, reads AAGVIQSPRHLIKEKRETATLKCYPIPRHDTVYWYQQGPGQDPQFLISFYEKMQSDKGSIPDRFSAQQFSDYHSELNMSSLELGDSALYFCASSSVGSNEKLFFGSGTQLSVL.

The V and J genes are TRBV6-5 and TRBJ2-5; 8 positions agree with TRBD1. Trimming at V came to 6 bases and at J to 3 bases, leaving 6 bases not matched to a gene. There are 14 residues in the CDR3. Germline V gives CDR1 MNHEY, CDR2 SVGAGI. The CDR3 sequence is CASSQQGEEETQYF. DNA of the CDR3: TGTGCCAGCAGCCAACAGGGGGAGGAAGAGACCCAGTACTTC.

Written as DNA, the CDR3 is TGCGCCAGCAGCTTAAGGACCGGGAGTGACTATGGCTACACCTTC. It encodes CASSLRTGSDYGYTF. J is TRBJ1-2 and V is TRBV5-1, with no clear D. This CDR3 is 15 amino acids long. The germline V gene encodes CDR1 SGHRS and CDR2 YFSETQ. V was trimmed by 2 bases and J by 3 bases, leaving 14 bases between them.

The chain employs TRBV13 and TRBJ1-1; TRBD1 agrees at 8 bases. Germline assignment: CDR1 PRHDT and CDR2 FYEKMQ (reference sequence). This CDR3 has 12 residues. Trimming at V came to 3 bases and at J to 10 bases, leaving 4 bases not matched to a gene. CDR3: CASSFQGARAFF. The CDR3 region has the DNA TGTGCCAGCAGCTTTCAGGGGGCCCGAGCTTTCTTT.

The chain joins TRBV10-2 to TRBJ2-2, with no clear D. The germline CDR1 and CDR2 sequences are WSHSY and SAAADI. The CDR3 is 14 amino acids. V was shortened by 0 bases and J by 4 bases, with 6 bases between the two germline ends. The CDR3 reads CASSESSSTGELFF. The CDR3 region has the DNA TGCGCCAGCAGTGAGTCTTCTAGCACCGGGGAGCTGTTTTTT.

CDR3 DNA sequence: TGTGCCAGCAGCTTTAGCCCAGATACGCAGTATTTT. It translates to CASSFSPDTQYF. The chain joins TRBV7-9 to TRBJ2-3; no definite D call. Trimming removed 3 bases at V and 4 bases at J, with 5 bases between. The germline V gene encodes CDR1 SEHNR and CDR2 FQNEAQ (reference sequence). This CDR3 is 12 amino acids long.

V gene TRBV7-2 combines with J gene TRBJ2-5; D is possibly TRBD2 (6 bases). CDR1 and CDR2 (germline): SGHTA, FQGNSA. The CDR3 covers 14 residues. Trimming cost V 1 base and J 10 bases, with 16 bases left between them. CDR3 nucleotide sequence: TGTGCCAGCAGCTTAGATAGCACTAGCAACAGCCAGTACTTC. It codes for CASSLDSTSNSQYF.

The chain joins TRBV5-1 to TRBJ2-7; D not resolved. Germline loops: CDR1 SGHRS, CDR2 YFSETQ. The V gene lost 6 bases and the J gene lost 0 bases, with 10 bases spanning the gap. CDR3 size: 13 residues. The CDR3 protein is CASTVGSSYEQYF. As DNA, the CDR3 is TGCGCCAGCACCGTCGGTAGCTCCTACGAGCAGTACTTC.

The rearrangement joins TRBV19 to TRBJ2-5; 11 positions match TRBD2. The V and J ends lost 1 base and 4 bases, in that order; junction bases with no gene match: 2. This CDR3 contains 15 residues. CDR1 LNHDA and CDR2 SQIVND come from the germline V gene (reference sequence). The CDR3, as DNA: TGTGCCAGTAGTATAGCTGGGACTAGCGGAGAGACCCAGTACTTC. Translated: CASSIAGTSGETQYF.

J is TRBJ2-7 and V is TRBV19; possibly TRBD2 for D (5 bases). CDR3 length equals 15 residues. CDR1 and CDR2 (germline): LNHDA, SQIVND (reference sequence). Trimming stripped 5 bases from V and 9 bases from J, with 23 bases between. For the CDR3, the DNA is TGTGCCAGTAGTCCACCCTGGGATGAGGTCGGGGTGCAGTACTTC. Protein sequence: CASSPPWDEVGVQYF.

This rearrangement joins TRBV7-2 to TRBJ2-6, with D perhaps being TRBD1 or TRBD2 (5 bases each). Trimming shortened V by 5 bases and J by 0 bases, and 11 bases separated the two germline ends. The CDR3 runs 16 residues. CDR1 and CDR2 (germline): SGHTA, FQGNSA. CDR3 protein: CASSIGGSSGANVLTF. The DNA for the CDR3 is TGTGCCAGCAGCATTGGGGGTAGCTCTGGGGCCAACGTCCTGACTTTC. The full variable domain, in which reference TRBV7-2 and TRBJ2-6 provide the parts outside the CDR3, is GAGVSQSPSNKVTEKGKDVELRCDPISGHTALYWYRQSLGQGLEFLIYFQGNSAPDKSGLPSDRFSAERTGGSVSTLTIQRTQQEDSAVYLCASSIGGSSGANVLTFGAGSRLTVL.

V gene TRBV11-2 combines with J gene TRBJ2-7; D possibly uses TRBD1 or TRBD2 (5 bases each). The CDR3 runs to 15 residues. Trimming removed 5 bases at V and 3 bases at J, with 17 bases between. The germline CDR1 and CDR2 sequences are SGHAT and FQNNGV. For the CDR3, the DNA is TGTGCCAGCAGCATTCACCGGGACGCTGACTACGAGCAGTACTTC. Protein product: CASSIHRDADYEQYF.

The chain links TRBV29-1 to TRBJ2-6; a weak D match, TRBD1 (6 bases). The CDR3 is 14 amino acids. Trimming cost V 7 bases and J 1 base, with 11 bases left between them. The germline V gene encodes CDR1 SQVTM and CDR2 ANQGSEA. CDR3 bases: TGCAGCGCATTAACAGGGTCTGGGGCCAACGTCCTGACTTTC. It specifies CSALTGSGANVLTF.

The chain employs TRBV13 and TRBJ2-1, with TRBD1 matching over 10 bases. The ends lost 5 bases at V and 10 bases at J; junction bases unmatched: 23. The CDR3 covers 19 residues. CDR1 and CDR2 (germline): PRHDT, FYEKMQ (reference sequence). CDR3 coding DNA: TGTGCCAGCAGCACCCCCCCGAGACAGGGGGCAACCACCTCACGGGAGCAGTTCTTC. This encodes CASSTPPRQGATTSREQFF.

In its sample, this clone was seen a few times. The chain uses TRBV5-4 and TRBJ2-1; 7 bases are a match to TRBD2. Germline V gene lookup returns CDR1 SGHNT and CDR2 YYREEE (reference sequence). The CDR3 length is 14 residues. The trim removed 0 bases at V and 8 bases at J, leaving 5 bases unmatched. CDR3 region: CASSLVLTSDEQFF. In DNA, the CDR3 is TGTGCCAGCAGCTTGGTGCTAACTAGCGATGAGCAGTTCTTC. The complete variable domain, with remaining parts taken from reference TRBV5-4 and TRBJ2-1, reads ETGVTQSPTHLIKTRGQQVTLRCSSQSGHNTVSWYQQALGQGPQFIFQYYREEENGRGNFPPRFSGLQFPNYSSELNVNALELDDSALYLCASSLVLTSDEQFFGPGTRLTVL.

V usage is TRBV30 and J usage is TRBJ1-6; D is unclear. V lost 4 bases and J 8 bases, leaving 9 bases between the germline ends. The CDR3 contains 12 residues. CDR1 is GTSNPN, CDR2 SVGIG, per germline (reference sequence). CDR3 protein: CAWKSGDSPLHF. In DNA form, the CDR3 reads TGTGCCTGGAAGTCGGGCGATTCACCCCTCCACTTT.

The chain uses TRBV7-9 and TRBJ1-1; D is possibly TRBD1 (5 bases). The V end was cut by 8 bases, the J end by 0 bases, with 13 bases between. Germline CDR1 and CDR2: SEHNR and FQNEAQ (reference sequence). The CDR3 totals 14 residues. CDR3 protein: CASGRQLMNTEAFF. DNA for the CDR3: TGTGCCAGCGGCAGACAGCTCATGAACACTGAAGCTTTCTTT.

V gene TRBV9 combines with J gene TRBJ2-1, with 7 bases aligning to TRBD1. Germline V CDR1 and CDR2: SGDLS, YYNGEE. The junction had 4 bases not matched to a gene; V was cut back by 3 bases and J by 1 base. This CDR3 has 15 residues. For the CDR3, the DNA is TGTGCCAGCAGCGCACAGGGGAATTCCTACAATGAGCAGTTCTTC. Its translation: CASSAQGNSYNEQFF.

The chain links TRBV7-8 to TRBJ1-5; D gene uncertain. The V gene's germline CDR1 is SGHVS and CDR2 FQNEAQ. This CDR3 comprises 13 residues. V was shortened by 1 base and J by 5 bases, with 6 bases between the two germline ends. The CDR3 region has the DNA TGTGCCAGCAGCTTAGAGTTCGATCAGCCCCAGCATTTT. Residues: CASSLEFDQPQHF.

As regards this clone: Other DNA sequences in this sample translate to the same CDR3. This chain uses TRBV5-1 with TRBJ2-3; 9 bases align to TRBD2. The V gene end was trimmed by 0 bases and the J gene end by 0 bases; junction bases not matched to a gene: 5. This CDR3 has 17 residues. Germline CDR1 is SGHRS and CDR2 is YFSETQ. CDR3 in DNA: TGCGCCAGCAGCTTGGTTTTAGCGGGGGCCAGCACAGATACGCAGTATTTT. This sequence encodes CASSLVLAGASTDTQYF.

V usage is TRBV28 and J usage is TRBJ2-7, with 9 nucleotides matching TRBD2. The trim removed 6 bases at V and 5 bases at J, leaving 8 bases unmatched. CDR1 MDHEN and CDR2 SYDVKM come from the germline V gene. The CDR3 is 14 amino acids. In DNA, the CDR3 is TGTGCCAGCAGGGTAGCGGGAGAGCGCCACGAGCAGTACTTC. It specifies CASRVAGERHEQYF.